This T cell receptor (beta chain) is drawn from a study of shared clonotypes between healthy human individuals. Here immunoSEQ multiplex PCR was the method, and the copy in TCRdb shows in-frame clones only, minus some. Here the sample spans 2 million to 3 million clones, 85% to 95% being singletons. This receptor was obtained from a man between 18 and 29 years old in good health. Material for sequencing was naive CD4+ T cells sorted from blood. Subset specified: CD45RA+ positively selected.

CDR3 nucleotide sequence: TGTGCCAGCAGGGCACAGAGCCCTTTTACTGAAGCTTTCTTT. Translation gives CASRAQSPFTEAFF. This sequence joins TRBV27 and TRBJ1-1; D uncertain. The V gene's germline CDR1 is MNHEY and CDR2 SMNVEV (reference sequence). V shed 6 bases and J shed 5 bases, with 16 bases lying between them. The CDR3 has 14 residues.